This TCR beta chain is from a study of a mutant IDH1 vaccine in newly diagnosed glioma. Study information: Visit V12 was scheduled at week 35 and visit V13 at week 47.

The protocol was immunoSEQ multiplex PCR, while the TCRdb copy is restricted to in-frame clones and leaves out a portion. This repertoire shows under 45,000 clones, 65% to 90% found once; its top ten account for over 15%. V was clipped by 6 bases and J by 2 bases; unmatched bases: 3. This CDR3 has 13 residues. Looked up from germline, CDR1 is SGHTA and CDR2 is FQGTGA. Time point noted: week 47, end of study. Topical imiquimod accompanied each vaccine dose, which consisted of 300 ug of mutant IDH1 20-mer peptide. The vaccination schedule gave patients eight doses in weeks 1, 3, 5, 7, 11, 15, 19 and 23. Worth noting for this clone: Its matching antigen is unknown. Different DNA sequences within this sample yield the same CDR3.

The sequence derives from a man between 18 and 35 years old with glioma. Some clones in this sample may be carry-over from other donors' samples. The sequenced sample was PBMCs, obtained from a glioma patient whose treatment included an IDH1 peptide vaccine. The J gene is TRBJ2-7, the V gene TRBV7-3, with 8 bases fitting TRBD1. Here the CDR3 reads CASSPGGTYEQYF. The CDR3 DNA is TGTGCCAGCAGTCCAGGGGGCACCTACGAGCAGTACTTC.